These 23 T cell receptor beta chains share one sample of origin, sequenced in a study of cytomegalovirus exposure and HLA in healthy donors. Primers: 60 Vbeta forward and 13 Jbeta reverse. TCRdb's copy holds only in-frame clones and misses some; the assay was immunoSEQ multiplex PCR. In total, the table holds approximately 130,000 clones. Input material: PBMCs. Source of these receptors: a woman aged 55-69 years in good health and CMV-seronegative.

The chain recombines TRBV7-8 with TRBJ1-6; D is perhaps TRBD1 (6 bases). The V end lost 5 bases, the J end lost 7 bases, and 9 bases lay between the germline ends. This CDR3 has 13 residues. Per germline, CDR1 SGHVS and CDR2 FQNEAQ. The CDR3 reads CASSPDRNSPLHF. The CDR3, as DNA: TGTGCCAGCAGCCCGGACAGAAATTCACCCCTCCACTTT.

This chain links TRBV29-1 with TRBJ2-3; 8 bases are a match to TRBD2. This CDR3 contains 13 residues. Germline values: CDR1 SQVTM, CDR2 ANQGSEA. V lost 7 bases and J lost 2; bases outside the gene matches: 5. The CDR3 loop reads CSAGGVPTDTQYF. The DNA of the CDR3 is TGCAGCGCGGGAGGGGTACCCACAGATACGCAGTATTTT.

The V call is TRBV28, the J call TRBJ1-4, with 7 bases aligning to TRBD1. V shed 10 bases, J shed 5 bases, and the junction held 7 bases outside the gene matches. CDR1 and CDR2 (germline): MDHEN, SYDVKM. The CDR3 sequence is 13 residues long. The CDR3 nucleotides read TGTGCCACCTCGGACAGGCCCAATGAAAAACTGTTTTTT. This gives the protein CATSDRPNEKLFF. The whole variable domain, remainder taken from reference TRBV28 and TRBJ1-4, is DVKVTQSSRYLVKRTGEKVFLECVQDMDHENMFWYRQDPGLGLRLIYFSYDVKMKEKGDIPEGYSVSREKKERFSLILESASTNQTSMYLCATSDRPNEKLFFGSGTQLSVL.

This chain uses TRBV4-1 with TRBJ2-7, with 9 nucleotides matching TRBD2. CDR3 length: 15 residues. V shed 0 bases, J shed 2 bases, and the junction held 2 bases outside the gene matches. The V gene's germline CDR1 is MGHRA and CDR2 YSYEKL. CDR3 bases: TGCGCCAGCAGCCAAGAGGGACTAGCCCCCTACGAGCAGTACTTC. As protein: CASSQEGLAPYEQYF.

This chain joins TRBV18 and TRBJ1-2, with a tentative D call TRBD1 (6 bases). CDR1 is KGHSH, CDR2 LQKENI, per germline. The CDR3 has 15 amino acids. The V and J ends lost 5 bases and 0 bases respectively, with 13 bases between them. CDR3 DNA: TGTGCCAGCTCAATGGACAGCGAATCTAACTATGGCTACACCTTC. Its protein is CASSMDSESNYGYTF. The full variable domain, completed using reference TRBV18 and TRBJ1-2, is NAGVMQNPRHLVRRRGQEARLRCSPMKGHSHVYWYRQLPEEGLKFMVYLQKENIIDESGMPKERFSAEFPKEGPSILRIQQVVRGDSAAYFCASSMDSESNYGYTFGSGTRLTVV.

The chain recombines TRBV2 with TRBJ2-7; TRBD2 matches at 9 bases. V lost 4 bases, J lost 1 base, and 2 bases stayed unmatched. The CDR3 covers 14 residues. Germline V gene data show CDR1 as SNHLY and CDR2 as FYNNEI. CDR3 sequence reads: CASSALAGSYEQYF. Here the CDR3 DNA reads TGTGCCAGCAGTGCACTAGCGGGTTCCTACGAGCAGTACTTC.

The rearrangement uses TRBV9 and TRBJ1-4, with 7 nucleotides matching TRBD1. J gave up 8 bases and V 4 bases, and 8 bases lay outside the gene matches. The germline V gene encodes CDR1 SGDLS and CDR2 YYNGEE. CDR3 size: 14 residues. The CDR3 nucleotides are TGTGCCAGCAGCCCAAGGGGGCAGGAGGAAAAACTGTTTTTT. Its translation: CASSPRGQEEKLFF. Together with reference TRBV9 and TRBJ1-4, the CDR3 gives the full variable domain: DSGVTQTPKHLITATGQRVTLRCSPRSGDLSVYWYQQSLDQGLQFLIQYYNGEERAKGNILERFSAQQFPDLHSELNLSSLELGDSALYFCASSPRGQEEKLFFGSGTQLSVL.

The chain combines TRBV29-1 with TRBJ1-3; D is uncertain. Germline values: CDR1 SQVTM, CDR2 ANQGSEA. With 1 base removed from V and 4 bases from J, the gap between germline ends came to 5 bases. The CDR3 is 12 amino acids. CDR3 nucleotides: TGCAGCGTTGAAGGAGGGGGAAACACCATATATTTT. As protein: CSVEGGGNTIYF.

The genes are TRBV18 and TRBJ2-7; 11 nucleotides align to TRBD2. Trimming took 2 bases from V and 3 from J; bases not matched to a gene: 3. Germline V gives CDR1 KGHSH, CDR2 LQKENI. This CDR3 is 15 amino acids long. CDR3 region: CASSPGTSGYYEQYF. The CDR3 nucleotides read TGTGCCAGCTCACCAGGGACTAGCGGATACTACGAGCAGTACTTC.

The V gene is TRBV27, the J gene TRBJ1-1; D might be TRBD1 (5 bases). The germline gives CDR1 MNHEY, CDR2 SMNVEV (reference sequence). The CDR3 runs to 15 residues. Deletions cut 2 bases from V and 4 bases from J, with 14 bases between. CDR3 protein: CASSLRAGSGTEAFF. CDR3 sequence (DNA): TGTGCCAGCAGTTTAAGAGCAGGGTCTGGCACTGAAGCTTTCTTT.

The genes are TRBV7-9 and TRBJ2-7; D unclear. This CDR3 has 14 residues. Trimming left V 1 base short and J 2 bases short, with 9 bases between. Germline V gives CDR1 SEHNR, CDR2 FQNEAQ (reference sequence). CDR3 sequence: CASSLDGGPYEQYF. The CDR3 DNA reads TGTGCCAGCAGCTTAGACGGTGGGCCCTACGAGCAGTACTTC.

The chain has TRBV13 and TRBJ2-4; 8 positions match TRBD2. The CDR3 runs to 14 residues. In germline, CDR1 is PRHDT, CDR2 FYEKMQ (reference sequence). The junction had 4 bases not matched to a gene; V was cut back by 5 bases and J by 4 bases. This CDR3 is CASSRGRPKNIQYF. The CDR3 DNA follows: TGTGCCAGCAGCCGCGGGAGGCCGAAAAACATTCAGTACTTC.

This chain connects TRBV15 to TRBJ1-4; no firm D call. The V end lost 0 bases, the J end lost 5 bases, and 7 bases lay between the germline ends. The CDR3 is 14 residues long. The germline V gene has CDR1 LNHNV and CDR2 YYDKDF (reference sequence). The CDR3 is CATSRDPGNEKLFF. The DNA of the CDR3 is TGTGCCACCAGCAGAGATCCCGGGAATGAAAAACTGTTTTTT.

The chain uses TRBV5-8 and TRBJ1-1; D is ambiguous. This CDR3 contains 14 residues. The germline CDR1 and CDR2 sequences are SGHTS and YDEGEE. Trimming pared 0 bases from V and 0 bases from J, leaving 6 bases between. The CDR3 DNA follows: TGTGCCAGCAGCTTGGGAACGGTGAACACTGAAGCTTTCTTT. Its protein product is CASSLGTVNTEAFF.

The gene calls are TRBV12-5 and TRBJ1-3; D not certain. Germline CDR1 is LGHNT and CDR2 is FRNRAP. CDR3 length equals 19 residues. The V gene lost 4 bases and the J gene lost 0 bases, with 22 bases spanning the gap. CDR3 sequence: CASGWVTGPRGSSGNTIYF. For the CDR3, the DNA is TGTGCTAGTGGTTGGGTTACCGGGCCCCGGGGATCCTCTGGAAACACCATATATTTT.

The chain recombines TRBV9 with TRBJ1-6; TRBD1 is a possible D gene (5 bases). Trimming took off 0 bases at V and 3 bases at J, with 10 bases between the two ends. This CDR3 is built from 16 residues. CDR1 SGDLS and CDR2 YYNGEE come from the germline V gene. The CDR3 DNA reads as TGTGCCAGCAGCGTAGGGGGGGACTTCTATAATTCACCCCTCCACTTT. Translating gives CASSVGGDFYNSPLHF. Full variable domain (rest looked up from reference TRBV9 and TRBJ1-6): DSGVTQTPKHLITATGQRVTLRCSPRSGDLSVYWYQQSLDQGLQFLIQYYNGEERAKGNILERFSAQQFPDLHSELNLSSLELGDSALYFCASSVGGDFYNSPLHFGNGTRLTVT.

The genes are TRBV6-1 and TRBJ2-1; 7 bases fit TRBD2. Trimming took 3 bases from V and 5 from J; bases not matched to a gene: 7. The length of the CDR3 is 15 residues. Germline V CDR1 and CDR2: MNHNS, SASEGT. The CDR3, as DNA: TGTGCCAGCAGTGAGGGGCAGGGAGGGAACAATGAGCAGTTCTTC. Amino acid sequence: CASSEGQGGNNEQFF.

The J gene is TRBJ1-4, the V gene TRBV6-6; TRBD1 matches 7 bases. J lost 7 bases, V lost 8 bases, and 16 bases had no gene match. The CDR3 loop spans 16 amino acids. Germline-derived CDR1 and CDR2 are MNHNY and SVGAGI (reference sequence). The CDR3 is CASERGQSKRFEKLFF. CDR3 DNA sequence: TGTGCCAGCGAAAGGGGGCAGTCAAAGAGATTTGAAAAACTGTTTTTT.

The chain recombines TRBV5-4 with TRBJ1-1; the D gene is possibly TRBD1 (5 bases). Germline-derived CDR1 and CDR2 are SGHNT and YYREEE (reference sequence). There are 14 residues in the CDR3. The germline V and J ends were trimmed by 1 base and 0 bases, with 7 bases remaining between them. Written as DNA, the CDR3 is TGTGCCAGCAGCTTGCAGGACATGAACACTGAAGCTTTCTTT. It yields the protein CASSLQDMNTEAFF.

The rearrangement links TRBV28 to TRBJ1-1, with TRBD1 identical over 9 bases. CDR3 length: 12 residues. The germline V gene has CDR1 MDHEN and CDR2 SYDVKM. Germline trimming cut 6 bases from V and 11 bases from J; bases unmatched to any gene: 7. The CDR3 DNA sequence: TGTGCCAGCAGGCCGGGACAGGGTACGGCTTTCTTT. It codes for CASRPGQGTAFF.

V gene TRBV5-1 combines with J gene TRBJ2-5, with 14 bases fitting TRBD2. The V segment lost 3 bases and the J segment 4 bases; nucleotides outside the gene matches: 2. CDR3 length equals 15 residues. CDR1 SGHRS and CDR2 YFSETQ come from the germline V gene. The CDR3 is CASSWTSGGPETQYF. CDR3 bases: TGCGCCAGCAGCTGGACTAGCGGGGGGCCAGAGACCCAGTACTTC.

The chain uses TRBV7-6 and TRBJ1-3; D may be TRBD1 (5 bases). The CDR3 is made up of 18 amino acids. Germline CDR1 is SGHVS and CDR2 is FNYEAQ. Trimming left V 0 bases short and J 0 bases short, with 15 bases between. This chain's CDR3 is CASSLAVWDSSSGNTIYF. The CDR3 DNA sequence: TGTGCCAGCAGCTTAGCGGTTTGGGACTCAAGCTCTGGAAACACCATATATTTT.

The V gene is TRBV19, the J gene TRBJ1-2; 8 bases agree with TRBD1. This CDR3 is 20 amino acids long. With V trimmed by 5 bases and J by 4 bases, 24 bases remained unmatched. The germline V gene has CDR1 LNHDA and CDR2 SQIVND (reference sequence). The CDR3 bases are TGTGCCAGTAGTGGAGTAAGTCGGACAGGGCGCCTTTACTACGTCTATGGCTACACCTTC. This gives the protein CASSGVSRTGRLYYVYGYTF.